Included here is one T cell receptor (beta chain) sequence, with context. Its antigen remains unknown. This record belongs to a study of response to subunit inactivated influenza vaccine. Findings of the study overall: Authors proposed each seasonal influenza vaccination draws in few new T cells.

Unmatched junction bases numbered 5, after V lost 3 bases and J lost 0 bases. This CDR3 spans 15 amino acids. TCRdb reprocessed the RT-PCR reads via MiXCR and lists one record per CDR3 protein. The profile shows more than 700,000 distinct CDR3 sequences, around 20% of them singletons. Here the sequenced sample was PBMCs from blood, taken 5 days after vaccination. This TCR derives from a man in his forties or fifties who received an inactivated influenza vaccine. The chain couples TRBV12-3 or TRBV12-4 to TRBJ2-7; 7 positions match TRBD1. CDR3 residues: CASSFSQGSSYEQYF. CDR3 DNA sequence: TGTGCCAGCAGTTTTTCACAGGGGAGCTCCTACGAGCAGTACTTC.